This T cell receptor (beta chain) originates from a study of T cells expressing NK-cell markers. Study observations and caveats: There remained a lack of clarity about HCMV specificity of expanded NKG2C+ T cell clones. In a handful of donors, dominant clonotypes made up about 28.3-65% of CD3+CD56-NKG2C+ cells.

About this clonotype itself: What it binds is not known.

Scientists made TCR beta cDNA using 5'RACE template switching with UMIs. TCRdb reprocessed the 5' RACE reads; each CDR3 protein has one entry and no DNA is given. Its table records roughly 120,000 distinct CDR3 sequences. Sequenced material: blood T cells: a sorted CD56 or NKG2C T cell subset, CD4+ or CD8+ T cells, or bulk PBMC T cells (not recorded which). The TCR comes from a woman between 18 and 70 years old in good health.

The CDR3 spells CSARLAAGTGELFF. The genes are TRBV29-1 and TRBJ2-2; with no DNA, the TCRdb D assignment of TRBD2 cannot be verified. This CDR3 has 14 residues. Per the germline V gene, CDR1 is SQVTM and CDR2 is ANQGSEA.